These T cell receptor beta chains were read from a single sample in a study of CD8 T cells in Susac syndrome. TCRdb re-called the immunoSEQ multiplex PCR reads through MiXCR, storing one row per CDR3 protein. The sample includes 150,000 to 200,000 distinct CDR3 sequences, 90% to 95% of them seen just once. Sequencing was done on a sample of CD8+ T cells from PBMCs. All receptors come from a human donor with multiple sclerosis. Both conserved end residues are part of each CDR3. Fields, in order: D gene, clone size, V gene, J gene, CDR3 protein, CDR3 DNA. The D gene is left open where the match is weak. Clone size is stated in some rows and not others, as once, few, many or a class when expanded.

>.|.|TRBV15|TRBJ1-5
CATSRDRGSGQPQHF
TGTGCCACCAGCAGAGATAGGGGGTCCGGACAGCCCCAGCATTTT
>TRBD2|.|TRBV20-1|TRBJ2-7
CSAHAGGLEQYF
TGCAGTGCTCACGCGGGGGGGCTCGAGCAGTACTTC
>.|.|TRBV5-1|TRBJ2-7
CASSSTGTGEQYF
TGCGCCAGCAGCTCGACTGGGACGGGGGAGCAGTACTTC
>.|.|TRBV30|TRBJ2-1
CAWSVNLDLVEQFF
TGTGCCTGGAGTGTGAACCTAGACCTCGTAGAGCAGTTCTTC
>TRBD1|.|TRBV20-1|TRBJ2-1
CSARRQGAYNEQFF
TGCAGTGCTAGAAGACAGGGGGCCTACAATGAGCAGTTCTTC
>TRBD2|.|TRBV6-4|TRBJ2-1
CASSDSSGIGLLAGVYNEQFF
TGTGCCAGCAGTGACTCTTCGGGCATAGGACTACTAGCGGGAGTCTACAATGAGCAGTTCTTC
>.|.|TRBV27|TRBJ2-7
CASRSYTGATYEQYF
TGTGCCAGCAGGTCTTATACCGGGGCCACCTACGAGCAGTACTTC
>.|.|TRBV7-9|TRBJ2-3
CASSLRDFDSTDTQYF
TGTGCCAGCAGCTTACGAGACTTCGATAGCACAGATACGCAGTATTTT
>.|.|TRBV29-1|TRBJ1-2
CSVVGTSINYGYTF
TGCAGCGTTGTGGGGACATCTATCAACTATGGCTACACCTTC
>.|.|TRBV9|TRBJ2-1
CASSVGGGYEERSEQFF
TGTGCCAGCAGCGTAGGTGGGGGTTACGAGGAACGTAGTGAGCAGTTCTTC
>.|once|TRBV29-1|TRBJ1-4
CSVEARSSSEKLFF
TGCAGCGTTGAAGCGAGGTCTTCTAGTGAAAAACTGTTTTTT
>.|.|TRBV27|TRBJ2-1
CASSSSNYNEQFF
TGTGCCAGCAGTTCCTCTAACTACAATGAGCAGTTCTTC
>.|.|TRBV7-2|TRBJ1-1
CASRSIAFKNTEAFF
TGTGCCAGCAGGTCCATAGCTTTCAAGAACACTGAAGCTTTCTTT
>.|.|TRBV9|TRBJ2-7
CASSPPTAYEQYF
TGTGCCAGCAGCCCTCCAACAGCCTACGAGCAGTACTTC
>.|.|TRBV7-3|TRBJ2-7
CASSFSLLEPRRTSNRITYEQYF
TGTGCCAGCAGCTTCTCGTTATTGGAGCCTCGACGCACCTCGAACCGAATCACCTACGAGCAGTACTTC
>TRBD1|.|TRBV7-9|TRBJ2-6
CASIGTGVSGANVLTF
TGTGCCAGCATCGGGACAGGCGTCTCTGGGGCCAACGTCCTGACTTTC
>TRBD2|.|TRBV7-3|TRBJ2-1
CASSPYPGGPYNEQFF
TGTGCCAGCAGCCCCTACCCGGGAGGGCCTTACAATGAGCAGTTCTTC
>.|once|TRBV20-1|TRBJ2-5
CSAPGLRTQETQYF
TGCAGTGCTCCGGGACTCAGAACGCAAGAGACCCAGTACTTC
>.|.|TRBV20-1|TRBJ1-5
CSAHPGSYSNQPQHF
TGCAGTGCTCACCCGGGGAGTTATAGCAATCAGCCCCAGCATTTT
>.|.|TRBV27|TRBJ2-7
CASSLRDGFYEQYF
TGTGCCAGCAGTCTCCGGGACGGTTTCTACGAGCAGTACTTC
>.|.|TRBV7-9|TRBJ1-2
CASTPEGHLRRGGGDGYTF
TGTGCCAGCACCCCCGAGGGACACTTACGACGGGGAGGGGGTGATGGCTACACCTTC
>.|.|TRBV30|TRBJ1-1
CAWSLPPGTQNTEAFF
TGTGCCTGGAGTCTCCCCCCAGGGACCCAGAACACTGAAGCTTTCTTT
>.|.|TRBV9|TRBJ1-1
CASSPPSRGNTEAFF
TGTGCCAGCAGCCCCCCGAGCCGGGGGAACACTGAAGCTTTCTTT
>.|few|TRBV27|TRBJ2-7
CASSPRGDEQYF
TGTGCCAGCAGCCCCCGTGGGGACGAGCAGTACTTC
>.|.|TRBV9|TRBJ1-2
CASSVGQGPYYGYTF
TGTGCCAGCAGCGTCGGGCAGGGGCCCTACTATGGCTACACCTTC
>.|.|TRBV3-1|TRBJ2-1
CASSQEWSSYNEQFF
TGTGCCAGCAGCCAAGAGTGGAGCTCCTACAATGAGCAGTTCTTC
>.|.|TRBV9|TRBJ1-1
CASSPGGADSAFF
TGTGCCAGCAGCCCGGGGGGGGCGGATTCAGCTTTCTTT
>TRBD1|.|TRBV28|TRBJ1-1
CASSTARTGGSNTEAFF
TGTGCCAGCAGTACCGCGCGGACAGGGGGCTCGAACACTGAAGCTTTCTTT
>.|.|TRBV24-1|TRBJ2-2
CATSQTPNTGELFF
TGTGCCACCAGCCAGACACCGAACACCGGGGAGCTGTTTTTT
>TRBD1|.|TRBV10-3|TRBJ2-7
CAISEPGQVTYEQYF
TGTGCCATCAGTGAGCCAGGACAGGTAACCTACGAGCAGTACTTC
>.|.|TRBV20-1|TRBJ2-3
CSARPLAEDTQYF
TGCAGTGCTAGACCTCTCGCCGAAGATACGCAGTATTTT